Below are 2 T cell receptor beta chains sequenced from a single sample in a study of blood T cell repertoires in COVID-19. The data were produced by immunoSEQ multiplex PCR, yet TCRdb's version contains in-frame clones alone and is incomplete. Among roughly 160,000 clones listed, 74% were seen once. The sequencing sample was made of peripheral blood. These receptors all come from an elderly woman with acute or convalescent COVID-19.

This clone was picked up a small number of times. This rearrangement joins TRBV20-1 to TRBJ2-1; 7 bases are shared with TRBD2. With 3 bases clipped from V and 7 bases from J, the junction kept 6 bases outside the gene matches. Germline values: CDR1 DFQATT, CDR2 SNEGSKA (reference sequence). This CDR3 is 13 amino acids long. The CDR3 DNA reads TGCAGTGCTAGTCGGTCGGGGGGAAATGAGCAGTTCTTC. This codes for CSASRSGGNEQFF.

V and J are TRBV27 and TRBJ1-5, with 7 bases identical to TRBD1. Germline trimming cut 7 bases from V and 7 bases from J; bases unmatched to any gene: 7. The CDR3 runs to 13 residues. Germline V CDR1 and CDR2: MNHEY, SMNVEV (reference sequence). Written as DNA, the CDR3 is TGTGCCAGCACCTCCGGGACAGCCCAGCCCCAGCATTTT. Protein sequence: CASTSGTAQPQHF.